What follows are 24 T cell receptor beta chains derived from one specimen sequenced in a study of T-cell reconstitution after alpha-beta-depleted transplantation in children. Unique molecular identifiers were incorporated when the TCRbeta library was constructed. MiXCR was run by TCRdb on the PCR reads, yielding one entry per CDR3 protein. In the table there are a few hundred thousand distinct CDR3 sequences, more than 20% of which are singletons. Specimen: PBMCs, collected before TCRalphabeta/CD19-depleted stem cell transplant. The receptor set was obtained from a boy less than two years old with Wiskott-Aldrich syndrome, due to receive a stem cell transplant.

There are a few counts of this clonotype. The chain uses TRBV5-5 and TRBJ2-2; D unclear. Germline assignment: CDR1 SGHKS and CDR2 YYEKEE (reference sequence). This CDR3 is 12 amino acids long. With 7 bases removed from V and 5 bases from J, the gap between germline ends came to 9 bases. CDR3 in DNA: TGTGCCAGCCTAAGCCTAACCGGGGAGCTGTTTTTT. This sequence encodes CASLSLTGELFF.

The V and J genes are TRBV4-2 and TRBJ2-3, with 16 bases aligning to TRBD2. V lost 3 bases, J lost 6 bases, and 18 bases stayed unmatched. The germline gives CDR1 LGHNA, CDR2 YNFKEQ. This CDR3 has 21 amino acids. The CDR3 nucleotides read TGTGCCAGCAGCCATGTTACCGGGACTAGCGGGAGGGCGGTTGTATCCGATACGCAGTATTTT. Its translation is CASSHVTGTSGRAVVSDTQYF.

This clonotype was detected only a few times. The chain uses TRBV5-1 and TRBJ2-5; 8 bases are shared with TRBD1. Germline V gene sequence: CDR1 SGHRS, CDR2 YFSETQ. This CDR3 region has 16 residues. The J segment lost 5 bases and the V segment lost 4 bases, leaving 13 bases of the junction unmatched. This chain's CDR3 is CASSLMPGGAEETQYF. Here the CDR3 DNA reads TGCGCCAGCAGCCTTATGCCAGGGGGCGCCGAGGAGACCCAGTACTTC.

The chain carries TRBV30 and TRBJ1-5, with D possibly matching TRBD1 (5 bases). Germline CDR1 and CDR2: GTSNPN and SVGIG (reference sequence). V lost 0 bases to trimming and J lost 9 bases, with 9 bases between them. This CDR3 has 12 residues. CDR3 region: CAWSVGEGPQHF. The CDR3 DNA reads as TGTGCCTGGAGTGTAGGGGAAGGGCCCCAGCATTTT.

The V gene is TRBV6-2 or TRBV6-3, the J gene TRBJ2-3; D is perhaps TRBD1 (6 bases). Germline V lookup: CDR1 MNHEY, CDR2 SVGEGT. This CDR3 has 13 residues. Trimming cost V 11 bases and J 0 bases, with 12 bases left between them. CDR3 loop: CAGRDTSTDTQYF. CDR3 DNA sequence: TGTGCCGGCCGGGACACTAGCACAGATACGCAGTATTTT.

This clonotype was recorded a few times. The CDR3 nucleotides are TGTGCCACCAGCAGAGAGTTCTACGAGCAGTACTTC. It specifies CATSREFYEQYF. This sequence joins TRBV15 and TRBJ2-7; D call uncertain. The CDR3 length is 12 residues. V was trimmed by 0 bases and J by 3 bases, leaving 3 bases between them. CDR1 is LNHNV and CDR2 is YYDKDF in the germline V gene (reference sequence).

This clonotype was detected only a few times. This chain joins TRBV5-1 and TRBJ2-5; 13 bases fit TRBD2. The CDR3 is made up of 17 amino acids. V shed 4 bases, J shed 3 bases, and the junction held 9 bases outside the gene matches. Germline assignment: CDR1 SGHRS and CDR2 YFSETQ. In nucleotides, the CDR3 is TGCGCCAGCAGCCCGGGACTAGCGGGAAGGGCCGAAGAGACCCAGTACTTC. It yields the protein CASSPGLAGRAEETQYF. The full variable domain, in which reference TRBV5-1 and TRBJ2-5 provide the parts outside the CDR3, is KAGVTQTPRYLIKTRGQQVTLSCSPISGHRSVSWYQQTPGQGLQFLFEYFSETQRNKGNFPGRFSGRQFSNSRSEMNVSTLELGDSALYLCASSPGLAGRAEETQYFGPGTRLLVL.

This clonotype was counted a few times. The V gene is TRBV24-1, the J gene TRBJ1-2; D gene uncertain. Between the trimmed V and J ends, which lost 3 bases and 0 bases, there was a span of 19 bases. The germline V gene has CDR1 KGHDR and CDR2 SFDVKD. The CDR3 is made up of 18 amino acids. CDR3 DNA sequence: TGTGCCACCAGTGATCCGCCGACACGGCAAAGTCCTAACTATGGCTACACCTTC. Translation: CATSDPPTRQSPNYGYTF.

This clonotype was counted only a few times. A read error may produce the germline difference seen at one junction end. V is TRBV30 and J is TRBJ2-2; maybe TRBD2 (5 bases). Looked up from germline, CDR1 is GTSNPN and CDR2 is SVGIG (reference sequence). The CDR3 spans 13 residues. CDR3 DNA: TGTGCCTGGAGTAGAAGGAACACCGGGGAGCTTTTTTTT. It encodes CAWSRRNTGELFF.

This clonotype came up a few times. This chain links TRBV5-1 with TRBJ1-1; the D gene is possibly TRBD1 (5 bases). Germline V gives CDR1 SGHRS, CDR2 YFSETQ. This CDR3 is built from 17 residues. V lost 5 bases, J lost 0 bases, and 20 bases lay in between. The CDR3: CASRFSGGINMNTEAFF. The CDR3, as DNA: TGCGCCAGCAGATTTTCCGGGGGGATCAACATGAACACTGAAGCTTTCTTT.

The rearrangement links TRBV6-5 to TRBJ2-2; tentatively, D is TRBD2 (6 bases). CDR1 and CDR2 from the germline V gene are MNHEY and SVGAGI. This CDR3 is built from 15 residues. V was pared by 5 bases and J by 2 bases, with 12 bases between. CDR3 amino acids: CASSTTGVNTGELFF. The CDR3 bases are TGTGCCAGCAGTACTACGGGGGTAAACACCGGGGAGCTGTTTTTT.

This clonotype was picked up one time. The chain recombines TRBV20-1 with TRBJ2-5; 10 nucleotides agree with TRBD2. The CDR3 consists of 15 residues. Germline CDR1 is DFQATT and CDR2 is SNEGSKA (reference sequence). V lost 3 bases and J lost 0; bases outside the gene matches: 4. CDR3 bases: TGCAGTGCTAGTACTAGCGGGACGTACCAAGAGACCCAGTACTTC. Protein sequence: CSASTSGTYQETQYF.

This clonotype was seen a handful of times. The chain links TRBV5-6 to TRBJ1-1; tentatively, D is TRBD1 (5 bases). Trimming took 5 bases from V and 0 from J, leaving 11 bases between them. CDR1 and CDR2 (germline): SGHDT, YYEEEE. The CDR3 consists of 14 residues. CDR3 protein: CASSSLTVNTEAFF. In nucleotides, the CDR3 is TGTGCCAGCAGTTCCCTGACAGTGAACACTGAAGCTTTCTTT.

This clonotype has just a few counts. The rearrangement joins TRBV5-1 to TRBJ1-1; D remains ambiguous. Trimming took off 0 bases at V and 2 bases at J, with 8 bases between the two ends. The V gene's germline CDR1 is SGHRS and CDR2 YFSETQ. The length of the CDR3 is 14 residues. CDR3 region: CASSLDSVNTEAFF. CDR3 nucleotides: TGCGCCAGCAGCTTGGATTCGGTCAACACTGAAGCTTTCTTT. Filled out from reference TRBV5-1 and TRBJ1-1, the complete variable domain reads KAGVTQTPRYLIKTRGQQVTLSCSPISGHRSVSWYQQTPGQGLQFLFEYFSETQRNKGNFPGRFSGRQFSNSRSEMNVSTLELGDSALYLCASSLDSVNTEAFFGQGTRLTVV.

This clonotype turned up a few times. V and J are TRBV5-1 and TRBJ2-4, with 8 bases fitting TRBD2. CDR3 size: 17 residues. Germline V gene data show CDR1 as SGHRS and CDR2 as YFSETQ. The trim removed 0 bases at V and 0 bases at J, leaving 5 bases unmatched. The CDR3 DNA reads as TGCGCCAGCAGCTTGGGGCCAGCGGGAGAAGCCAAAAACATTCAGTACTTC. It yields the protein CASSLGPAGEAKNIQYF. Full variable domain (missing parts from reference TRBV5-1 and TRBJ2-4): KAGVTQTPRYLIKTRGQQVTLSCSPISGHRSVSWYQQTPGQGLQFLFEYFSETQRNKGNFPGRFSGRQFSNSRSEMNVSTLELGDSALYLCASSLGPAGEAKNIQYFGAGTRLSVL.

The V call is TRBV27, the J call TRBJ1-5, with D possibly TRBD1 on 5 matching bases. The CDR3 consists of 16 residues. Germline CDR1 reads MNHEY; CDR2 reads SMNVEV (reference sequence). V lost 0 bases to trimming and J lost 3 bases, with 12 bases between them. CDR3 DNA: TGTGCCAGCAGTTTATCGGGCAGGGCTAACAATCAGCCCCAGCATTTT. Its protein is CASSLSGRANNQPQHF.

This clonotype has only a few counts. This chain connects TRBV5-1 to TRBJ2-1; 8 positions agree with TRBD2. Germline loops: CDR1 SGHRS, CDR2 YFSETQ. The CDR3 consists of 15 residues. J gave up 2 bases and V 1 base, and 2 bases lay outside the gene matches. CDR3 bases: TGCGCCAGCAGCTTGCCGGGAGGGGCCTACAATGAGCAGTTCTTC. Its translation is CASSLPGGAYNEQFF. The full variable domain, in which reference TRBV5-1 and TRBJ2-1 provide the parts outside the CDR3, is KAGVTQTPRYLIKTRGQQVTLSCSPISGHRSVSWYQQTPGQGLQFLFEYFSETQRNKGNFPGRFSGRQFSNSRSEMNVSTLELGDSALYLCASSLPGGAYNEQFFGPGTRLTVL.

This clonotype has more than one count but fewer than ten. The rearrangement joins TRBV7-9 to TRBJ2-5; the D is unclear. CDR1 is SEHNR and CDR2 is FQNEAQ in the germline V gene (reference sequence). The V end was cut by 1 base, the J end by 2 bases, with 14 bases between. This CDR3 region has 16 residues. For the CDR3, the DNA is TGTGCCAGCAGCTTAGGGGTTAACGGATTACAAGAGACCCAGTACTTC. The encoded protein is CASSLGVNGLQETQYF.

A single count supports this clonotype. Its ends do not fully match the called genes, so a read error is possible. The chain links TRBV9 to TRBJ2-7; D unresolved. This CDR3 contains 15 residues. From germline, CDR1 is SGDLS and CDR2 YYNGEE. The CDR3 is CASSVEPGAGYEQNF. The DNA for the CDR3 is TGTGCCAGCAGCGTAGAGCCAGGAGCCGGCTACGAGCAGAACTTC.

This clonotype was counted a few times. This chain connects TRBV6-5 to TRBJ2-7, with D tentatively TRBD1 or TRBD2 (5 bases each). This CDR3 is built from 15 residues. Trimming took 0 bases from V and 3 from J, leaving 12 bases between them. The germline V gene has CDR1 MNHEY and CDR2 SVGAGI. This CDR3 reads CASSYSRDPVYEQYF. The CDR3 DNA reads as TGTGCCAGCAGTTACTCTAGGGACCCTGTCTACGAGCAGTACTTC.

This rearrangement joins TRBV10-3 to TRBJ1-2, with unresolved D. The CDR3 consists of 11 residues. Trimming took 4 bases from V and 8 from J, leaving 8 bases between them. CDR1 and CDR2 (germline): ENHRY, SYGVKD. The CDR3 DNA reads TGTGCCATCAGTGGAGGATCCGGCTACACCTTC. Translating gives CAISGGSGYTF.

The CDR3 is CASSSKPGLADTQYF. DNA of the CDR3: TGCGCCAGCAGCTCCAAACCGGGACTAGCAGATACGCAGTATTTT. The chain uses TRBV5-1 and TRBJ2-3; 8 positions agree with TRBD2. V gave up 3 bases and J gave up 4 bases; unmatched junction bases: 7. The CDR3 extends over 15 amino acids. Germline CDR1 SGHRS, CDR2 YFSETQ.

This clonotype was observed a few times. The chain joins TRBV5-1 to TRBJ2-1; 12 bases match TRBD2. Germline assignment: CDR1 SGHRS and CDR2 YFSETQ. Losses at the gene ends were 4 bases for V and 4 bases for J; bases not matched to a gene: 9. This CDR3 spans 17 amino acids. CDR3 region: CASSPPTTSGSYNEQFF. CDR3 DNA: TGCGCCAGCAGCCCCCCGACGACTAGCGGGAGTTACAATGAGCAGTTCTTC.

This clonotype has just a few counts. The J gene is TRBJ2-3, the V gene TRBV3-1; D call uncertain. Germline CDR1 is LGHDT and CDR2 is YNNKEL (reference sequence). V was shortened by 8 bases and J by 2 bases, with 17 bases between the two germline ends. This CDR3 region has 15 residues. CDR3 sequence: CASGRDPAVTDTQYF. Written as DNA, the CDR3 is TGTGCCAGCGGAAGAGACCCGGCCGTCACAGATACGCAGTATTTT.